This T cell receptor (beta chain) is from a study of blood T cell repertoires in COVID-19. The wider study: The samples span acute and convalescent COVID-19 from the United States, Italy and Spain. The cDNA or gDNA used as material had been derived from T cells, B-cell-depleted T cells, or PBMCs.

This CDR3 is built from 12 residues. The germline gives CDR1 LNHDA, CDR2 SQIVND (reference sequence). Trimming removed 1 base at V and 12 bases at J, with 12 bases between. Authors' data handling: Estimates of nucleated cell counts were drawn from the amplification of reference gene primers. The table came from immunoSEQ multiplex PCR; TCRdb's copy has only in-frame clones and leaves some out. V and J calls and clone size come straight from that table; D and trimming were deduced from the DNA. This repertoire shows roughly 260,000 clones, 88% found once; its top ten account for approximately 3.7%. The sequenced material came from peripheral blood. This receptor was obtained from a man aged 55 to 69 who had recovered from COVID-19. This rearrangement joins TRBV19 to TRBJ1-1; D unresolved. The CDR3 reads CASSIAPPRTFF. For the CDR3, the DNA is TGTGCCAGTAGTATAGCACCCCCGAGGACTTTCTTT.